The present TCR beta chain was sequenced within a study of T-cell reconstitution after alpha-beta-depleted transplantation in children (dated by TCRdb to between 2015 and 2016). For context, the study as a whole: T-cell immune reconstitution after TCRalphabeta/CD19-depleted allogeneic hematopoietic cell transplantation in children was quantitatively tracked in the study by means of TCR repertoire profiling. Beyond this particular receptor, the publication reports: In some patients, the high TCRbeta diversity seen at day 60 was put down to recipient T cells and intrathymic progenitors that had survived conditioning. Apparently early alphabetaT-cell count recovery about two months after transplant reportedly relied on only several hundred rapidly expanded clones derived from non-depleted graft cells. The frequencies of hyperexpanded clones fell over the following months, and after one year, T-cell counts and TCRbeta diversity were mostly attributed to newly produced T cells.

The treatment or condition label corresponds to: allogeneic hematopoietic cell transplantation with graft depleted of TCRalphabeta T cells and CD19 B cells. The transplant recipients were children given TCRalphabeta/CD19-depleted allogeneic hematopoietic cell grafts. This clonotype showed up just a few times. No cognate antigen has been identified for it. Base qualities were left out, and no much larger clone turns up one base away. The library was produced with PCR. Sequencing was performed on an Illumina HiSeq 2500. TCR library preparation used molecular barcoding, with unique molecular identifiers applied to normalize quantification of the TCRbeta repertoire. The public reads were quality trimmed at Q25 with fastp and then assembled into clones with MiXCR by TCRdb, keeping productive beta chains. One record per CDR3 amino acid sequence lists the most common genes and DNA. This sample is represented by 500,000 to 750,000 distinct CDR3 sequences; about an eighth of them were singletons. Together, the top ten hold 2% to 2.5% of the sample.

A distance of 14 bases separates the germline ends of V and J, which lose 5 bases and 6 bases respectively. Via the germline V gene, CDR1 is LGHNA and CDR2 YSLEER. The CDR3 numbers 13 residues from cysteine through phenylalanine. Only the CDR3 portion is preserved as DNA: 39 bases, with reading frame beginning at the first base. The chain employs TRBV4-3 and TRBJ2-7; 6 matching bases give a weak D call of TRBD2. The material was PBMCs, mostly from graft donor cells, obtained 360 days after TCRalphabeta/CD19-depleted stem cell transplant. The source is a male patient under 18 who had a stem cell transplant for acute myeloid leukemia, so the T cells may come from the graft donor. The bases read TGCGCCAGCAGCTTCTTCGGGGGTTCCGAGCAGTACTTC. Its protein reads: CASSFFGGSEQYF.